Listed here are 8 T cell receptor beta chains from one sample, sequenced in a study of Graves' ophthalmopathy and Graves' hyperthyroidism. TCR beta CDR3 amplification used RNA transcripts. HTBI-primed first-round RT-PCR preceded second-round multiplex PCR. MiXCR, applied by TCRdb to the multiplex PCR reads, yields one record per CDR3 protein. Among some 350,000 distinct CDR3 sequences listed, about 17% were seen once. Input material: peripheral blood. The origin of the receptors is an adult woman with stable Graves' hyperthyroidism.

This clonotype showed up many times. The chain couples TRBV6-4 to TRBJ2-2; weak D call: TRBD2 (5 bases). This CDR3 comprises 15 residues. Germline CDR1 MRHNA, CDR2 SNTAGT. The ends were cut back, 2 bases at V and 6 bases at J, with 13 bases in the middle. CDR3 DNA sequence: TGTGCCAGCAGTGACCAACCTAGCTTTGCCGGGGAGCTGTTTTTT. Protein product: CASSDQPSFAGELFF.

This clonotype showed up many times. The gene calls are TRBV18 and TRBJ2-7; D is perhaps TRBD2 (6 bases). V lost 1 base, J lost 6 bases, and 19 bases lay in between. The germline gives CDR1 KGHSH, CDR2 LQKENI. The CDR3 has 16 amino acids. CDR3 loop: CASSPRPRDFKGEQYF. As DNA, the CDR3 is TGTGCCAGCTCACCACGACCCAGGGACTTTAAGGGCGAGCAGTACTTC.

This clonotype was counted at least ten times. This sequence joins TRBV18 and TRBJ1-1; D is possibly TRBD1 (6 bases). This CDR3 is built from 14 residues. CDR1 KGHSH and CDR2 LQKENI come from the germline V gene. Trimming pared 4 bases from V and 4 bases from J, leaving 13 bases between. The CDR3 region is CASSRDMVRTEAFF. CDR3 bases: TGTGCCAGCTCACGGGACATGGTTCGCACTGAAGCTTTCTTT.

This clonotype was observed at least ten times. V usage is TRBV28 and J usage is TRBJ2-7; TRBD2 matches at 9 bases. This CDR3 has 17 residues. J was trimmed by 4 bases and V by 7 bases; bases with no gene match: 17. Per germline, CDR1 MDHEN and CDR2 SYDVKM. In DNA, the CDR3 is TGTGCCAGCAACACCCTCGGGGGTAGCGGGAGTTCGTACGAGCAGTACTTC. Residues: CASNTLGGSGSSYEQYF.

This clonotype was counted many times. Possible read error: a much larger clone is one base away. This chain joins TRBV27 and TRBJ1-1; D remains unclear. CDR1 MNHEY and CDR2 SMNVEV come from the germline V gene (reference sequence). The CDR3 covers 15 residues. This chain's CDR3 is CTSSFSFGSGTEAFF. CDR3 nucleotides: TGTACCAGCAGTTTTTCGTTTGGCTCCGGCACTGAAGCTTTCTTT.

This clonotype was seen many times. The chain carries TRBV30 and TRBJ2-7, with TRBD2 identical over 15 bases. Germline CDR1 and CDR2: GTSNPN and SVGIG (reference sequence). J gave up 4 bases and V 0 bases, and 7 bases lay outside the gene matches. CDR3 length equals 17 residues. The chain's CDR3 is CAWSVMRTSGRVYEQYF. The DNA for the CDR3 is TGTGCCTGGAGTGTAATGAGGACTAGCGGGAGGGTATACGAGCAGTACTTC. Combining the CDR3 with reference TRBV30 and TRBJ2-7 gives the whole variable domain SQTIHQWPATLVQPVGSPLSLECTVEGTSNPNLYWYRQAAGRGLQLLFYSVGIGQISSEVPQNLSASRPQDRQFILSSKKLLLSDSGFYLCAWSVMRTSGRVYEQYFGPGTRLTVT.

This clonotype has a count of ten or more. J is TRBJ1-2 and V is TRBV28; D ambiguous. Trimming took off 10 bases at V and 7 bases at J, with 7 bases between the two ends. This CDR3 spans 9 amino acids. CDR1 and CDR2 (germline): MDHEN, SYDVKM. This chain's CDR3 is CATFGGYTF. In DNA, the CDR3 is TGTGCCACCTTTGGTGGCTACACCTTC.

This clonotype was recorded a few times. The genes are TRBV3-1 and TRBJ2-7, with D possibly matching TRBD1 (6 bases). Germline lookup yields CDR1 LGHDT and CDR2 YNNKEL (reference sequence). The CDR3 sequence is 14 residues long. V lost 1 base and J lost 1, with 8 bases in between. The CDR3 reads CASSQAQGSYEQYF. CDR3 sequence (DNA): TGTGCCAGCAGCCAAGCACAGGGATCCTACGAGCAGTACTTC.